This is a list of T cell receptor beta chains from one sample in a study of blood T cell repertoires in COVID-19. The protocol was immunoSEQ multiplex PCR, while the TCRdb copy is restricted to in-frame clones and leaves out a portion. The table shows about 200,000 clones, with roughly 84% occurring only once. The sample comprised PBMCs or T cells enriched from blood (not recorded which). The origin of the receptors is a woman under 40 who had been exposed to COVID-19. The CDR3 runs from the conserved cysteine through the conserved F or W. The order of the fields is V gene, J gene, D gene, clone size, CDR3 protein, CDR3 DNA. A D gene is named only where the DNA matches it firmly. Where a row states a size, it is once, few, many or the class of an expanded clone; other rows omit it.

TRBV18	TRBJ2-7	-	-	CASSPPGRYGSEQYF	TGTGCCAGCTCACCACCCGGGAGATACGGGAGCGAGCAGTACTTC
TRBV27	TRBJ1-4	-	-	CASSLPGKNEKLFF	TGTGCCAGCAGTCTACCGGGGAAGAATGAAAAACTGTTTTTT
TRBV3-1/TRBV3-2	TRBJ2-3	TRBD2	-	CASSHAGTRDTDTQYF	TGTGCCAGCAGCCACGCCGGGACTAGGGACACAGATACGCAGTATTTT
TRBV28	TRBJ1-5	-	-	CASSPTGFQPQHF	TGTGCCAGCAGTCCTACAGGGTTTCAGCCCCAGCATTTT
TRBV27	TRBJ2-7	TRBD2	-	CASSSRLAGGYEQYF	TGTGCCAGCAGTTCCAGACTAGCGGGGGGCTACGAGCAGTACTTC
TRBV7-3	TRBJ1-1	-	-	CASSLTGTMNTEAFF	TGTGCCAGCAGCTTAACGGGGACAATGAACACTGAAGCTTTCTTT
TRBV7-6	TRBJ1-3	TRBD1	-	CASSLGLQGAPGNTIYF	TGTGCCAGCAGCTTGGGTCTACAGGGGGCCCCTGGAAACACCATATATTTT
TRBV6-2/TRBV6-3	TRBJ2-7	-	-	CASSYSGRGGNEQYF	TGTGCCAGCAGTTACTCGGGCCGGGGAGGAAACGAGCAGTACTTC
TRBV19	TRBJ2-3	-	-	CASSFPVGGTDTQYF	TGTGCCAGTAGTTTCCCCGTCGGGGGCACAGATACGCAGTATTTT
TRBV9	TRBJ1-2	TRBD1	-	CASSPSGQGANGYTF	TGTGCCAGCAGCCCCTCCGGACAGGGGGCAAATGGCTACACCTTC
TRBV14	TRBJ2-3	TRBD2	-	CASSQDSAGGFTDTQYF	TGTGCCAGCAGCCAAGACTCGGCGGGGGGCTTCACAGATACGCAGTATTTT
TRBV11-2	TRBJ1-3	-	-	CASSLQRSTGNTIYF	TGTGCCAGCAGCTTACAACGGTCCACTGGAAACACCATATATTTT
TRBV27	TRBJ2-1	TRBD2	once	CASSLYSQGLAGGRSYNEQFF	TGTGCCAGCAGTTTATACTCTCAGGGACTAGCGGGGGGGCGATCCTACAATGAGCAGTTCTTC
TRBV27	TRBJ1-1	-	-	CASSLSSTMNTEAFF	TGTGCCAGCAGTTTATCGAGTACGATGAACACTGAAGCTTTCTTT
TRBV30	TRBJ1-2	-	-	CAWIGEDYGYTF	TGTGCCTGGATCGGGGAGGACTATGGCTACACCTTC
TRBV18	TRBJ1-3	-	-	CASSGREGNTIYF	TGTGCCAGCTCGGGGCGCGAAGGTAACACCATATATTTT
TRBV7-8	TRBJ2-7	TRBD2	few	CASSFPGTSYFEQYF	TGTGCCAGCAGCTTTCCCGGGACTAGCTATTTCGAGCAGTACTTC
TRBV25-1	TRBJ1-2	TRBD1	-	CASSESSITGANYGYTF	TGTGCCAGCAGTGAATCCTCCATTACAGGGGCTAACTATGGCTACACCTTC
TRBV4-1	TRBJ1-5	-	-	CASSLRQVNSNQPQHF	TGCGCCAGCAGCCTTCGGCAGGTCAATAGCAATCAGCCCCAGCATTTT
TRBV5-1	TRBJ1-1	TRBD1	-	CASSLDGTGVAEAFF	TGCGCCAGCAGCTTGGATGGGACAGGGGTTGCTGAAGCTTTCTTT
TRBV6-2/TRBV6-3	TRBJ1-1	-	-	CASSVPNPSRDAFF	TGTGCCAGCAGCGTACCTAACCCCTCCAGGGATGCTTTCTTT
TRBV5-6	TRBJ2-4	-	-	CASSLTRNIQYF	TGTGCCAGCAGCTTGACAAGAAACATTCAGTACTTC
TRBV14	TRBJ1-3	TRBD1	-	CASSHAGQGNTIYF	TGTGCCAGCAGCCATGCGGGACAGGGGAACACCATATATTTT
TRBV4-1	TRBJ1-5	TRBD1	-	CASSQDGTVYQPQHF	TGCGCCAGCAGCCAAGATGGGACAGTATATCAGCCCCAGCATTTT
TRBV11-3	TRBJ2-1	TRBD1	-	CASSHEQGNEQFF	TGTGCCAGCAGCCACGAACAGGGGAATGAGCAGTTCTTC
TRBV3-1/TRBV3-2	TRBJ1-2	TRBD1	-	CASSHTGGTVTGYTF	TGTGCCAGCAGCCACACAGGGGGAACTGTTACTGGCTACACCTTC
TRBV3-1/TRBV3-2	TRBJ2-5	-	-	CASSSTDRGETQYF	TGTGCCAGCAGCTCCACGGACCGAGGGGAGACCCAGTACTTC
TRBV20-1	TRBJ2-1	-	few	CSASGPGLYYNEQFF	TGCAGTGCTAGTGGGCCGGGACTGTACTACAATGAGCAGTTCTTC
TRBV27	TRBJ2-1	TRBD1	-	CASSPTDRVHEQFF	TGTGCCAGCAGTCCAACAGACAGGGTCCATGAGCAGTTCTTC
TRBV7-2	TRBJ1-1	TRBD1	-	CASRWTGGTEAFF	TGTGCCAGCAGGTGGACAGGGGGCACTGAAGCTTTCTTT
TRBV6-2/TRBV6-3	TRBJ1-5	-	-	CASSYRQGTREQPQHF	TGTGCCAGCAGTTACCGGCAGGGGACCAGGGAGCAGCCCCAGCATTTT
TRBV19	TRBJ1-5	-	-	CASSRGQPQHF	TGTGCCAGTAGTCGGGGTCAGCCCCAGCATTTT
TRBV6-5	TRBJ1-2	TRBD1	-	CASRLDRGGGYTF	TGTGCCAGCAGGCTGGACAGGGGGGGTGGCTACACCTTC
TRBV3-1/TRBV3-2	TRBJ1-2	-	-	CASSLADNLYGYTF	TGTGCCAGCAGCCTTGCGGACAACCTCTATGGCTACACCTTC
TRBV6-2/TRBV6-3	TRBJ1-2	-	-	CASSYLAESYGYTF	TGTGCCAGCAGTTACCTAGCCGAAAGCTATGGCTACACCTTC
TRBV7-3	TRBJ2-3	-	-	CASSLSTGRGPTDTQYF	TGTGCCAGCAGCTTATCAACGGGGCGGGGGCCGACAGATACGCAGTATTTT
TRBV29-1	TRBJ1-2	-	-	CSVGHQTNYGYTF	TGCAGCGTTGGACACCAGACTAACTATGGCTACACCTTC
TRBV6-5	TRBJ2-3	-	once	CASTPPGNEAQYF	TGTGCCAGCACTCCCCCTGGCAATGAGGCGCAGTATTTT
TRBV5-4	TRBJ2-1	TRBD2	-	CASSLAGTNVNEQFF	TGTGCCAGCAGCTTGGCTGGGACTAACGTCAATGAGCAGTTCTTC
TRBV4-3	TRBJ1-2	-	-	CASSQVGGGGYGYTF	TGCGCCAGCAGCCAAGTGGGCGGGGGGGGATATGGCTACACCTTC
TRBV6-5	TRBJ2-1	-	-	CASTEIQGVNEQFF	TGTGCCAGCACCGAGATACAAGGAGTAAATGAGCAGTTCTTC
TRBV4-1	TRBJ2-1	-	-	CASSQDEALTSSYNEQFF	TGCGCCAGCAGCCAAGATGAGGCCTTAACGAGCTCCTACAATGAGCAGTTCTTC
TRBV19	TRBJ2-2	-	-	CASSVVSRDTGKLFF	TGTGCCAGTAGTGTTGTTAGCCGCGACACCGGGAAGCTGTTTTTT
TRBV7-8	TRBJ2-4	-	few	CASSSRREIAKNIQYF	TGTGCCAGCAGCTCCCGTCGGGAAATAGCCAAAAACATTCAGTACTTC
TRBV19	TRBJ1-3	-	-	CASSTGVGTIYF	TGTGCCAGTAGTACAGGGGTCGGCACCATATATTTT
TRBV3-1/TRBV3-2	TRBJ1-1	-	-	CASSRDLANTEAFF	TGTGCCAGCAGCCGCGACTTAGCGAACACTGAAGCTTTCTTT
TRBV30	TRBJ1-6	TRBD1	-	CACTGTDNSPLHF	TGTGCCTGTACGGGGACAGATAATTCACCCCTCCACTTT
TRBV19	TRBJ1-6	TRBD1	-	CASSSGQGYNSPLHF	TGTGCCAGTAGTTCTGGACAGGGGTATAATTCACCCCTCCACTTT
TRBV5-4	TRBJ1-2	-	-	CASSLYGGQGNYGYTF	TGTGCCAGCAGCTTGTATGGCGGGCAGGGGAACTATGGCTACACCTTC
TRBV20-1	TRBJ1-6	TRBD1	-	CSASGDRGKSPLHF	TGCAGTGCTAGTGGGGACAGGGGGAAGTCACCCCTCCACTTT
TRBV9	TRBJ2-1	-	-	CASSVVQGYNEQFF	TGTGCCAGCAGCGTAGTGCAGGGCTACAATGAGCAGTTCTTC
TRBV19	TRBJ2-2	-	-	CASSHTGELFF	TGTGCCAGTTCCCATACCGGGGAGCTGTTTTTT
TRBV7-9	TRBJ1-4	-	-	CASTTGFGREKLFF	TGTGCCAGCACCACTGGGTTCGGGAGGGAAAAACTGTTTTTT
TRBV7-9	TRBJ2-5	-	-	CASSFIGVGETQYF	TGTGCCAGCAGCTTTATAGGGGTAGGGGAGACCCAGTACTTC
TRBV24-1	TRBJ2-7	TRBD2	-	CATSDRTSGGVFSYEQYF	TGTGCCACCAGTGATCGAACTAGCGGGGGGGTCTTTTCCTACGAGCAGTACTTC
TRBV6-5	TRBJ1-2	TRBD1	once	CASSQTGGGGYTF	TGTGCCAGCAGCCAGACAGGGGGAGGTGGCTACACCTTC
TRBV7-9	TRBJ2-7	TRBD1	few	CASSLAGQGSYEQYF	TGTGCCAGCAGCTTAGCCGGACAGGGGTCCTACGAGCAGTACTTC
TRBV9	TRBJ2-3	-	-	CASSVRGGGDFGTQYF	TGTGCCAGCAGCGTACGGGGCGGGGGCGATTTTGGTACGCAGTATTTT
TRBV5-5	TRBJ2-3	TRBD2	-	CASSSTSGGRTDTQYF	TGTGCCAGCAGCTCGACTAGCGGGGGGCGCACAGATACGCAGTATTTT